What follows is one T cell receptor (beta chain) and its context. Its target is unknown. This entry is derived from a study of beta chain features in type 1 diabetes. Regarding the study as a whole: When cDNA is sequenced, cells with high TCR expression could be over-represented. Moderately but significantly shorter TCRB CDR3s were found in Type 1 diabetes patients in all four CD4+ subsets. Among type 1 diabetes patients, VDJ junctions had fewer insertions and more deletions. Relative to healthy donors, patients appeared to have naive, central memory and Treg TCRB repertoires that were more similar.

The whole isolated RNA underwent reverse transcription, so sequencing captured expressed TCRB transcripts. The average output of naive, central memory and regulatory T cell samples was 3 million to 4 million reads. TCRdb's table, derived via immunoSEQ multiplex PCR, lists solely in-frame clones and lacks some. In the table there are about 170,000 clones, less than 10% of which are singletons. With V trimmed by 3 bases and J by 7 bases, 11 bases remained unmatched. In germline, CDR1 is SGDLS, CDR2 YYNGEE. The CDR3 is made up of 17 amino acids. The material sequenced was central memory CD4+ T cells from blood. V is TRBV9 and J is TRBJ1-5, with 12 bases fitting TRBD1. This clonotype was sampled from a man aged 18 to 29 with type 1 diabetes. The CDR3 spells CASSAGPGQGAGQPQHF. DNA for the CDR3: TGTGCCAGCAGCGCGGGTCCGGGACAGGGGGCCGGACAGCCCCAGCATTTT.